Shown below are 9 T cell receptor beta chains from a single sample sequenced in a study of T cells in Graves' hyperthyroidism and ophthalmopathy. The investigators amplified TCR beta CDR3 regions from RNA transcripts. TCR CDR3 regions were first amplified by RT-PCR with HTBI primers. TCRdb reprocessed the multiplex PCR reads with MiXCR, giving one entry per CDR3 protein. The table has roughly 510,000 distinct CDR3 sequences, about 46% seen once. The sequencing input was peripheral blood or thyroid tissue (not recorded which). The receptors originated from an adult woman with Graves' disease, either hyperthyroidism or ophthalmopathy (not recorded which).

The V gene is TRBV14, the J gene TRBJ2-1, with D hard to call. V gave up 3 bases and J gave up 6 bases, with 9 bases separating them. The CDR3 loop spans 13 amino acids. Germline CDR1 reads SGHDN; CDR2 reads FVKESK. CDR3 protein: CASSQASSNEQFF. In DNA, the CDR3 is TGTGCCAGCAGCCAGGCCTCGTCCAATGAGCAGTTCTTC. Filled out from reference TRBV14 and TRBJ2-1, the complete variable domain reads EAGVTQFPSHSVIEKGQTVTLRCDPISGHDNLYWYRRVMGKEIKFLLHFVKESKQDESGMPNNRFLAERTGGTYSTLKVQPAELEDSGVYFCASSQASSNEQFFGPGTRLTVL.

For the CDR3, the DNA is TGTGCCTGGAGTGTTACGGGACAGATTGCTGGAAACACCATATATTTT. Translation gives CAWSVTGQIAGNTIYF. The chain recombines TRBV30 with TRBJ1-3; the match to TRBD1 covers 7 bases. V was clipped by 0 bases and J by 2 bases; unmatched bases: 7. This CDR3 comprises 16 residues. CDR1 and CDR2 from the germline V gene are GTSNPN and SVGIG (reference sequence).

CDR3 bases: TGCAGCGTTGAAGAGATAGGCGAACCGGGGAAACTGTTTTTT. Translated: CSVEEIGEPGKLFF. The chain is built from TRBV29-1 and TRBJ1-4; D gene unclear. Germline-derived CDR1 and CDR2 are SQVTM and ANQGSEA. CDR3 length: 14 amino acids. V lost 0 bases to trimming and J lost 11 bases, with 16 bases between them.

The genes are TRBV29-1 and TRBJ2-7; 9 bases are shared with TRBD1. Germline assignment: CDR1 SQVTM and CDR2 ANQGSEA. J was trimmed by 4 bases and V by 5 bases; bases with no gene match: 12. The CDR3 runs to 15 residues. In nucleotides, the CDR3 is TGCAGCGTTCAAGGGACAGGGAGCAGCAATTACGAGCAGTACTTC. This translates into CSVQGTGSSNYEQYF.

This clonotype was seen a few times. This chain uses TRBV24-1 with TRBJ1-2; a possible D gene is TRBD1 (5 bases). This CDR3 region has 16 residues. Germline assignment: CDR1 KGHDR and CDR2 SFDVKD. V lost 5 bases and J lost 2, with 17 bases in between. In nucleotides, the CDR3 is TGTGCCACCAGTGCCGGGGGAGTCGGGGGGAACTATGGCTACACCTTC. Its protein is CATSAGGVGGNYGYTF.

This clonotype has a count of ten or more. This sequence joins TRBV6-6 and TRBJ1-4; D gene unclear. Trimming removed 2 bases at V and 3 bases at J, with 1 base between. Per the germline V gene, CDR1 is MNHNY and CDR2 is SVGAGI (reference sequence). The CDR3 consists of 12 residues. The CDR3 coding sequence is TGTGCCAGCAGTTACCCTAATGAAAAACTGTTTTTT. It specifies CASSYPNEKLFF.

This clonotype was detected many times. CDR3 loop: CASSLNQGSGYTF. The CDR3 coding sequence is TGCGCCAGCAGCTTGAACCAGGGAAGCGGCTACACCTTC. V usage is TRBV5-1 and J usage is TRBJ1-2, with D maybe TRBD1 (5 bases). Germline CDR1 reads SGHRS; CDR2 reads YFSETQ. V lost 1 base and J 8 bases, leaving 12 bases between the germline ends. This CDR3 region has 13 residues.

The sample holds many counts of this clonotype. The genes are TRBV5-6 and TRBJ1-5, with TRBD1 as a possible D gene (5 bases). Germline CDR1 and CDR2: SGHDT and YYEEEE. Trimming removed 4 bases at V and 3 bases at J, with 29 bases between. The CDR3 contains 20 residues. CDR3 residues: CASSQTTQTPGRIINQPQHF. The CDR3 nucleotides are TGTGCCAGCAGCCAGACGACCCAGACACCGGGACGGATTATCAATCAGCCCCAGCATTTT.

In this sample, this clonotype turned up many times. V gene TRBV7-8 combines with J gene TRBJ2-5, with 13 bases identical to TRBD2. In germline, CDR1 is SGHVS, CDR2 FQNEAQ. The CDR3 spans 17 residues. Trimming took 5 bases from V and 4 from J; bases not matched to a gene: 10. The CDR3 reads CASSRIQTSGRLETQYF. CDR3 bases: TGTGCCAGCAGCCGGATACAGACTAGCGGGAGGCTAGAGACCCAGTACTTC.